These 22 T cell receptor beta chains were all obtained from the same sample, sequenced in a study of Tregs in tolerant kidney transplant recipients. Some clones are missing from TCRdb's copy, which holds only in-frame ones; the method was immunoSEQ multiplex PCR. The sample has some 250,000 clones, 65% to 85% seen once; the top ten hold 0.55% to 0.65%. Sample: CD4+ T cells from blood. The origin of the receptors is a human donor in good health.

The chain couples TRBV7-2 to TRBJ2-1; D unresolved. V dropped 5 bases and J dropped 10 bases, with 15 bases sitting between them. Looked up from germline, CDR1 is SGHTA and CDR2 is FQGNSA. The CDR3 covers 13 residues. The CDR3 here is CASSLRPRAEQFF. The CDR3 nucleotides are TGTGCCAGCAGCCTCAGACCCAGAGCAGAGCAGTTCTTC.

This clone has only a few counts. This sequence joins TRBV11-3 and TRBJ2-3; TRBD2 agrees at 12 bases. J was trimmed by 2 bases and V by 5 bases; bases with no gene match: 8. This CDR3 contains 17 residues. Germline V gives CDR1 SGHNT, CDR2 YENEEA. This chain's CDR3 is CASSLRLAGALTDTQYF. DNA for the CDR3: TGTGCCAGCAGCCTGCGACTAGCGGGGGCCCTCACAGATACGCAGTATTTT.

The rearrangement uses TRBV5-6 and TRBJ1-2; D ambiguous. The CDR3 length is 15 residues. Germline V gene lookup returns CDR1 SGHDT and CDR2 YYEEEE. Trimming removed 0 bases from V and 1 base from J, with 10 bases in between. The CDR3 DNA sequence: TGTGCCAGCAGCTTGGCCCCACAGAATAACTATGGCTACACCTTC. This translates into CASSLAPQNNYGYTF.

CDR3 sequence: CASSQDVGRGNTGELFF. The CDR3 bases are TGTGCCAGCAGCCAAGATGTGGGTAGGGGAAACACCGGGGAGCTGTTTTTT. This rearrangement joins TRBV4-2 to TRBJ2-2; TRBD1 is a possible D gene (5 bases). The CDR3 is made up of 17 amino acids. V lost 0 bases and J lost 2, with 13 bases in between. Germline loops: CDR1 LGHNA, CDR2 YNFKEQ.

The V and J genes are TRBV29-1 and TRBJ2-7, with D perhaps assigned TRBD1 or TRBD2 (5 bases each). V was cut by 4 bases and J by 0 bases, with 7 bases left in between. The germline V gene has CDR1 SQVTM and CDR2 ANQGSEA. CDR3 size: 12 residues. The CDR3: CSVGDDSYEQYF. The CDR3, as DNA: TGCAGCGTTGGGGACGACTCCTACGAGCAGTACTTC.

The chain employs TRBV18 and TRBJ2-3, with unresolved D. Trimming stripped 7 bases from V and 3 bases from J, with 17 bases between. The CDR3 sequence is 15 residues long. Germline V lookup: CDR1 KGHSH, CDR2 LQKENI. CDR3 residues: CASCCNRVRTDTQYF. The CDR3 DNA reads as TGTGCCAGCTGTTGTAATAGGGTTCGGACAGATACGCAGTATTTT.

The chain couples TRBV5-1 to TRBJ1-1; the D gene is possibly TRBD1 (6 bases). The CDR3 is 15 residues long. The germline V gene has CDR1 SGHRS and CDR2 YFSETQ. The V and J ends lost 7 bases and 1 base respectively, with 17 bases between them. Here the CDR3 DNA reads TGCGCCAGCTCCGAGCTGGGGGGCGCGAACACTGAAGCTTTCTTT. Protein product: CASSELGGANTEAFF.

V and J are TRBV4-1 and TRBJ1-3; 9 bases line up with TRBD1. Trimming removed 1 base from V and 4 bases from J; junction bases left unmatched: 5. The CDR3 length is 16 residues. The germline gives CDR1 MGHRA, CDR2 YSYEKL. The CDR3 here is CASSQVHRGLGNTIYF. DNA for the CDR3: TGCGCCAGCAGCCAAGTCCACAGGGGGCTGGGAAACACCATATATTTT.

V is TRBV4-2 and J is TRBJ2-5; D call uncertain. V was clipped by 1 base and J by 5 bases, with 5 bases between them. This CDR3 has 12 amino acids. Germline V lookup: CDR1 LGHNA, CDR2 YNFKEQ. The chain's CDR3 is CASSQAGETQYF. CDR3 in DNA: TGTGCCAGCAGCCAAGCTGGGGAGACCCAGTACTTC.

V and J are TRBV29-1 and TRBJ2-7; the D is unclear. The CDR3 consists of 14 residues. Germline values: CDR1 SQVTM, CDR2 ANQGSEA. With 4 bases removed from V and 3 bases from J, the gap between germline ends came to 16 bases. DNA of the CDR3: TGCAGCGTTGCTGTTTATGGTACAGACTACGAGCAGTACTTC. Its protein is CSVAVYGTDYEQYF.

J is TRBJ1-5 and V is TRBV12-5; the D is unclear. Germline values: CDR1 LGHNT, CDR2 FRNRAP. V shed 0 bases and J shed 0 bases, with 12 bases lying between them. The CDR3 extends over 17 amino acids. The CDR3: CASGLVLPPYSNQPQHF. CDR3 DNA: TGTGCTAGTGGTTTGGTACTGCCACCTTATAGCAATCAGCCCCAGCATTTT.

The chain recombines TRBV6-5 with TRBJ2-3, with D perhaps matching TRBD1 (6 bases). The CDR3 is 14 residues long. Trimming took 2 bases from V and 1 from J, leaving 7 bases between them. CDR1 and CDR2 (germline): MNHEY, SVGAGI. The CDR3 loop reads CASSYPGGTDTQYF. CDR3 nucleotides: TGTGCCAGCAGTTACCCAGGGGGCACAGATACGCAGTATTTT.

This chain joins TRBV20-1 and TRBJ2-7; D is undetermined. Germline CDR1 and CDR2: DFQATT and SNEGSKA (reference sequence). The V end was cut by 6 bases, the J end by 4 bases, with 7 bases between. CDR3 length: 10 residues. In DNA, the CDR3 is TGCAGTGCCATTGAATACGAGCAGTACTTC. This gives the protein CSAIEYEQYF.

In its sample, this clone was seen a few times. The chain couples TRBV5-1 to TRBJ1-1; 8 nucleotides match TRBD1. V shed 0 bases and J 7 bases; nucleotides not matched to a gene: 2. The germline V gene has CDR1 SGHRS and CDR2 YFSETQ. The CDR3 runs 13 residues. Written as DNA, the CDR3 is TGCGCCAGCAGCTTGGGAGACAGGGGTGAAGCTTTCTTT. It codes for CASSLGDRGEAFF.

The chain joins TRBV19 to TRBJ1-2; 8 bases match TRBD1. Germline V lookup: CDR1 LNHDA, CDR2 SQIVND (reference sequence). Trimming removed 5 bases from V and 7 bases from J; junction bases left unmatched: 3. There are 12 residues in the CDR3. DNA of the CDR3: TGTGCCAGTAGTCCTGACAGGGGTGGCTACACCTTC. Its protein product is CASSPDRGGYTF.

As to this clone: This specimen includes other DNA sequences encoding the same CDR3. The chain recombines TRBV4-1 with TRBJ1-3; 7 bases agree with TRBD1. The CDR3 is 20 residues long. Germline-derived CDR1 and CDR2 are MGHRA and YSYEKL. Trimming took 2 bases from V and 0 from J; bases not matched to a gene: 16. CDR3 loop: CASSQHEPRQGVSSGNTIYF. The CDR3 nucleotides read TGCGCCAGCAGCCAACACGAACCCAGACAGGGTGTGAGCTCTGGAAACACCATATATTTT.

There are a few counts of this clone. The chain combines TRBV11-2 with TRBJ2-7; D gene unclear. Trimming took 5 bases from V and 2 from J, leaving 7 bases between them. The CDR3 contains 12 residues. Germline lookup yields CDR1 SGHAT and CDR2 FQNNGV. CDR3 in DNA: TGTGCCAGCAGCCCCGATACCTACGAGCAGTACTTC. This gives the protein CASSPDTYEQYF.

Only one count was recorded for this clone. This chain links TRBV18 with TRBJ2-7; 11 bases line up with TRBD1. This CDR3 is 15 amino acids long. Germline V gene lookup returns CDR1 KGHSH and CDR2 LQKENI. V shed 5 bases, J shed 3 bases, and the junction held 6 bases outside the gene matches. The CDR3 loop reads CASSGAGTGGYEQYF. CDR3 nucleotides: TGTGCCAGCTCAGGTGCCGGGACAGGGGGCTACGAGCAGTACTTC.

This rearrangement joins TRBV2 to TRBJ1-3; 11 positions agree with TRBD1. Unmatched junction bases numbered 4, after V lost 8 bases and J lost 4 bases. CDR3 length equals 14 residues. Germline V CDR1 and CDR2: SNHLY, FYNNEI. This CDR3 reads CASRTGGEGNTIYF. In DNA form, the CDR3 reads TGTGCCAGCCGGACAGGGGGCGAAGGAAACACCATATATTTT.

V gene TRBV6-1 combines with J gene TRBJ2-7; 7 nucleotides line up with TRBD2. CDR1 and CDR2 (germline): MNHNS, SASEGT. With V trimmed by 6 bases and J by 1 base, 6 bases remained unmatched. The CDR3 has 14 amino acids. The DNA of the CDR3 is TGTGCCAGCAGACGGGGGGTCCGGTCCTACGAGCAGTACTTC. Amino acids: CASRRGVRSYEQYF.

The chain combines TRBV15 with TRBJ2-7; D unresolved. CDR1 and CDR2 (germline): LNHNV, YYDKDF (reference sequence). V lost 3 bases and J lost 0, with 12 bases in between. The CDR3 totals 15 residues. CDR3 coding DNA: TGTGCCACCAGCAGTGGAGACGGGCTCTCCTACGAGCAGTACTTC. Protein: CATSSGDGLSYEQYF. The full variable domain, completed using reference TRBV15 and TRBJ2-7, is DAMVIQNPRYQVTQFGKPVTLSCSQTLNHNVMYWYQQKSSQAPKLLFHYYDKDFNNEADTPDNFQSRRPNTSFCFLDIRSPGLGDTAMYLCATSSGDGLSYEQYFGPGTRLTVT.

This chain links TRBV19 with TRBJ1-4; 7 nucleotides agree with TRBD1. The trim removed 4 bases at V and 7 bases at J, leaving 9 bases unmatched. Germline V gene data show CDR1 as LNHDA and CDR2 as SQIVND (reference sequence). The CDR3 covers 15 residues. CDR3 loop: CASSTSGTVLEKLFF. The CDR3 DNA sequence: TGTGCCAGTAGTACATCCGGGACAGTCCTTGAAAAACTGTTTTTT.